The TCR beta chain under discussion was sequenced for a study of Tregs in tolerant kidney transplant recipients. With respect to this clone: Its target is unknown.

The V and J ends lost 3 bases and 2 bases respectively, with 14 bases between them. The V gene's germline CDR1 is MNHEY and CDR2 SMNVEV (reference sequence). There are 15 residues in the CDR3. CD4+CD25+CD127- Tregs, CD4+CD25- non-Tregs, CD4 and CD8 cells were sorted. Libraries were prepared by immunoSEQ multiplex PCR; TCRdb keeps only in-frame clonotypes and omits some of them. The table has roughly 80,000 clones, 98% seen once; the top ten hold around 0.5%. Broader study findings: The most relevant donor-specific Treg TCRbeta repertoire apparently came from expansion with activated donor B cells. Few patients were studied, so findings need validation in larger groups.

The chain uses TRBV27 and TRBJ2-7; D unresolved. The specimen comprised CD4+ T cells from blood, sampled before the transplant. The origin of this receptor is a human donor who received a combined kidney and bone marrow transplant. The CDR3 loop reads CASSFQSLLTYEQYF. The CDR3 bases are TGTGCCAGCAGTTTTCAAAGTCTATTGACCTACGAGCAGTACTTC.